The 2 T cell receptor beta chains below all came from one sample that was sequenced in a study of cytomegalovirus exposure and HLA in healthy donors (TCRdb year 2017). Library generation was performed with the immunoSEQ multiplex PCR assay. TCRdb provides this immuneACCESS table in a form limited to in-frame rearrangements. Some clones are lacking; in checked studies, under half of them reflect an unresolved V gene, and why the rest are absent is not known. A total of approximately 190,000 clones appear in this sample, 75% to 85% of them only once. The top ten clonotypes cover around 15% of the sample. The sequencing sample was made of PBMCs. Receptors originate from a woman in her twenties or thirties in good health and CMV-seropositive.

The table lists this clone with a count of one. Written as DNA, the CDR3 is TGCGCCAGCAGCCCCGGGACTAGCGGCTACGAGCAGTACTTC. It specifies CASSPGTSGYEQYF. The chain has TRBV5-1 and TRBJ2-7; 11 nucleotides match TRBD2. With V trimmed by 4 bases and J by 3 bases, 3 bases remained unmatched. Germline assignment: CDR1 SGHRS and CDR2 YFSETQ. The CDR3 is 14 amino acids.

J is TRBJ2-1 and V is TRBV6-4, with a possible D match to TRBD2 (6 bases). The CDR3 is 15 amino acids. Germline V lookup: CDR1 MRHNA, CDR2 SNTAGT. The V gene lost 0 bases and the J gene lost 1 base, with 7 bases spanning the gap. CDR3 nucleotides: TGTGCCAGCAGTGACTCCGCGGGATCCTACAATGAGCAGTTCTTC. Translated, it gives CASSDSAGSYNEQFF.